This T cell receptor beta chain emerged from a study of shared clonotypes between healthy human individuals. Study-wide findings and caveats: Having only a few donors restricted how much genetic and exposure-history diversity was captured. Naive subsets usually exceeded memory subsets in estimated richness.

CDR3 size: 16 residues. CDR1 LGHNA and CDR2 YSLEER come from the germline V gene. Trimming left V 0 bases short and J 1 base short, with 12 bases between. Concerning this clone itself: Its antigen is undetermined. This specimen includes other DNA sequences encoding the same CDR3.

Assay: immunoSEQ multiplex PCR; the TCRdb copy retains only in-frame clones and omits some. This table holds some 300,000 clones, roughly 70% found once. The sequenced material came from memory CD4+ T cells sorted from blood. Subset reported: CD45RA-negative fraction. The receptor was derived from a man younger than 40 in good health. The chain employs TRBV4-3 and TRBJ1-2; D might be TRBD1 (5 bases). The CDR3 loop is CASSQDPQGGNYGYTF. In DNA form, the CDR3 reads TGCGCCAGCAGCCAAGATCCCCAGGGAGGTAACTATGGCTACACCTTC.